Following are 15 T cell receptor beta chains from one sample sequenced in a study of metastatic and nonmetastatic thyroid tumors. Among the patients, none had received any treatment before thyroid surgery. Using MiXCR, TCRdb re-called clones from the PCR reads. The table includes 30,000 to 45,000 clones, about 26% detected once. Sequenced sample: blood. Receptor source: a male donor with papillary thyroid cancer or a benign thyroid nodule (not recorded which). Some clones in this sample may be carry-over from other donors' samples.

The sample holds a few counts of this clone. This chain links TRBV6-1 with TRBJ2-7; the D is unclear. V was pared by 5 bases and J by 2 bases, with 13 bases between. Germline V gene lookup returns CDR1 MNHNS and CDR2 SASEGT. CDR3 size: 14 residues. CDR3 region: CASSSLGTAYEQYF. The CDR3 DNA reads as TGTGCCAGCAGTAGCCTGGGCACAGCCTACGAGCAGTACTTC.

By frequency in the sample, this clone is medium-sized. The chain has TRBV20-1 and TRBJ2-7; weak D call: TRBD2 (6 bases). The CDR3 length is 15 residues. Germline V gene data show CDR1 as DFQATT and CDR2 as SNEGSKA (reference sequence). V gave up 1 base and J gave up 2 bases, with 15 bases separating them. The CDR3 nucleotides are TGCAGTGCTAGAGTCCAGCGGGCTTATGCCTACGAGCAGTACTTC. This translates into CSARVQRAYAYEQYF.

In its sample, this clone was seen once. The rearrangement links TRBV20-1 to TRBJ2-7; possible D gene TRBD2, 6 bases. Germline values: CDR1 DFQATT, CDR2 SNEGSKA (reference sequence). Trimming pared 6 bases from V and 2 bases from J, leaving 20 bases between. This CDR3 has 15 amino acids. CDR3 protein: CSARRGPVGTYEQYF. The CDR3 nucleotides read TGCAGTGCCAGGAGGGGCCCCGTGGGCACCTACGAGCAGTACTTC.

This chain links TRBV2 with TRBJ1-5; D is possibly TRBD1 (6 bases). V shed 7 bases and J shed 1 base, with 8 bases lying between them. Per germline, CDR1 SNHLY and CDR2 FYNNEI. The CDR3 runs to 13 residues. Here the CDR3 DNA reads TGTGCCAGCACAGGGGAGAGCAATCAGCCCCAGCATTTT. Translation: CASTGESNQPQHF.

There are many counts of this clone. The genes are TRBV29-1 and TRBJ2-7; TRBD2 agrees at 10 bases. This CDR3 region has 15 residues. From germline, CDR1 is SQVTM and CDR2 ANQGSEA. V was pared by 4 bases and J by 3 bases, with 9 bases of the junction left unmatched. Here the CDR3 reads CSVVWLAGENYEQYF. DNA for the CDR3: TGCAGCGTTGTGTGGCTAGCGGGAGAGAACTACGAGCAGTACTTC.

This clone is medium-sized within its sample. This CDR3 reads CSARVRLSADYEQYF. CDR3 DNA: TGCAGTGCTAGAGTCCGCCTCTCTGCAGACTACGAGCAGTACTTC. This chain joins TRBV20-1 and TRBJ2-7; no clear D gene. Trimming cost V 1 base and J 3 bases, with 16 bases left between them. This CDR3 region has 15 residues. Germline-derived CDR1 and CDR2 are DFQATT and SNEGSKA (reference sequence).

This clone has more than one count but fewer than ten. V gene TRBV24-1 combines with J gene TRBJ1-3; D is ambiguous. CDR1 is KGHDR and CDR2 is SFDVKD in the germline V gene. Trimming cost V 4 bases and J 7 bases, with 10 bases left between them. The CDR3 totals 13 residues. This CDR3 reads CATSDLSGNTIYF. The CDR3 nucleotides are TGTGCCACCAGTGACTTATCGGGGAACACCATATATTTT.

The chain employs TRBV9 and TRBJ2-1; D possibly corresponds to TRBD2 (5 bases). Germline V gene sequence: CDR1 SGDLS, CDR2 YYNGEE. V gave up 3 bases and J gave up 6 bases, with 10 bases separating them. This CDR3 region has 13 residues. The CDR3 nucleotides are TGTGCCAGCAGCGACGAGCGGAGCAATGAGCAGTTCTTC. It codes for CASSDERSNEQFF. The complete variable domain, with remaining parts taken from reference TRBV9 and TRBJ2-1, reads DSGVTQTPKHLITATGQRVTLRCSPRSGDLSVYWYQQSLDQGLQFLIQYYNGEERAKGNILERFSAQQFPDLHSELNLSSLELGDSALYFCASSDERSNEQFFGPGTRLTVL.

The chain combines TRBV18 with TRBJ2-2; no definite D call. With 3 bases removed from V and 9 bases from J, the gap between germline ends came to 5 bases. The germline V gene has CDR1 KGHSH and CDR2 LQKENI. The CDR3 runs to 11 residues. CDR3 DNA sequence: TGTGCCAGCTCACCTGGGAGGGAGCTGTTTTTT. It is translated as CASSPGRELFF.

This chain connects TRBV28 to TRBJ1-5, with 9 bases that match TRBD1. With 2 bases clipped from V and 6 bases from J, the junction kept 8 bases outside the gene matches. This CDR3 comprises 16 residues. Germline assignment: CDR1 MDHEN and CDR2 SYDVKM. This CDR3 reads CASSLPVWDRAQPQHF. The CDR3 coding sequence is TGTGCCAGCAGTTTACCCGTCTGGGACAGGGCTCAGCCCCAGCATTTT.

V usage is TRBV6-2 or TRBV6-3 and J usage is TRBJ1-2, with D uncertain. The CDR3 runs to 12 residues. The germline V and J ends were trimmed by 9 bases and 7 bases, with 15 bases remaining between them. CDR1 and CDR2 (germline): MNHEY, SVGEGT. CDR3: CASSQGGRGYTF. CDR3 DNA: TGTGCCAGTAGCCAAGGTGGACGTGGCTACACCTTC.

The J gene is TRBJ2-7, the V gene TRBV20-1; D is unresolved. The germline V gene has CDR1 DFQATT and CDR2 SNEGSKA (reference sequence). V gave up 3 bases and J gave up 7 bases, with 7 bases separating them. This CDR3 has 10 residues. The CDR3 sequence: CSASSGEQYF. DNA for the CDR3: TGCAGTGCTAGCTCTGGAGAGCAGTACTTC.

V and J are TRBV20-1 and TRBJ2-5, with 9 nucleotides matching TRBD2. The germline CDR1 and CDR2 sequences are DFQATT and SNEGSKA (reference sequence). Germline trimming cut 2 bases from V and 0 bases from J; bases unmatched to any gene: 4. The CDR3 loop spans 15 amino acids. CDR3 residues: CSARSTSGYQETQYF. In DNA, the CDR3 is TGCAGTGCTAGATCGACTAGCGGTTACCAAGAGACCCAGTACTTC.

V usage is TRBV28 and J usage is TRBJ1-2; D call uncertain. Germline CDR1 and CDR2: MDHEN and SYDVKM. V was clipped by 2 bases and J by 2 bases, with 12 bases between them. This CDR3 has 15 residues. CDR3: CASSLVGTVNYGYTF. CDR3 sequence (DNA): TGTGCCAGCAGTTTAGTGGGAACCGTGAACTATGGCTACACCTTC.

The gene calls are TRBV6-4 and TRBJ1-1; D call uncertain. V was clipped by 4 bases and J by 5 bases, with 11 bases between them. The CDR3 covers 13 residues. CDR1 and CDR2 (germline): MRHNA, SNTAGT. CDR3 amino acids: CASSGGENTEAFF. The CDR3 nucleotides read TGTGCCAGCAGTGGTGGGGAGAATACTGAAGCTTTCTTT.